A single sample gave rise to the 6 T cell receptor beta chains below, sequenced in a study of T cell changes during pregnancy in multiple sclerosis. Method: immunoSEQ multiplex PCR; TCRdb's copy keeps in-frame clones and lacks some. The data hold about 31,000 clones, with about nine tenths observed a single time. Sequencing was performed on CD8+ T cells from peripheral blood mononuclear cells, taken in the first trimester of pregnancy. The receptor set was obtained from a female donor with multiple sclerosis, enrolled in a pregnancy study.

The CDR3 DNA reads TGTGCCTGGAGTGTGGGCAGGGAGGAGGATGAAGCTTTCTTT. It is translated as CAWSVGREEDEAFF. V is TRBV30 and J is TRBJ1-1; tentatively, D is TRBD1 (5 bases). Germline V lookup: CDR1 GTSNPN, CDR2 SVGIG (reference sequence). V was cut by 0 bases and J by 7 bases, with 15 bases left in between. The CDR3 spans 14 residues.

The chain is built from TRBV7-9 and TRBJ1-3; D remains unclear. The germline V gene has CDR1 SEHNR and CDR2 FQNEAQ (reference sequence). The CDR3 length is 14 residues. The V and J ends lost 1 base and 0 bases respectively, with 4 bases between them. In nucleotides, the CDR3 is TGTGCCAGCAGCTTAGACTACTCTGGAAACACCATATATTTT. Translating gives CASSLDYSGNTIYF.

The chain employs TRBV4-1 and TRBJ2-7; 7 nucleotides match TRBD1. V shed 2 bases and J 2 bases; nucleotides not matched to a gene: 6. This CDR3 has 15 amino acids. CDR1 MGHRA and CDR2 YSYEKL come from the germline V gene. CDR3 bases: TGCGCCAGCAGCCAACAGGGGGAAGCCACCTACGAGCAGTACTTC. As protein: CASSQQGEATYEQYF.

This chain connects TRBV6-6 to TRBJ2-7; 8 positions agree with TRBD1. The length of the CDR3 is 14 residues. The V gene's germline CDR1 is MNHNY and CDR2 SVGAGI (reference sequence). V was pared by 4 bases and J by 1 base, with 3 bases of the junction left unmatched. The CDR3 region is CASSLTGESYEQYF. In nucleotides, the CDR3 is TGTGCCAGCAGTTTGACAGGGGAATCCTACGAGCAGTACTTC.

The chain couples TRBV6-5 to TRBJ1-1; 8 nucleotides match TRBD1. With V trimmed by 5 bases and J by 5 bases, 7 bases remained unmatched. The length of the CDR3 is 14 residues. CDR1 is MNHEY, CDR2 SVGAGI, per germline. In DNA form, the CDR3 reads TGTGCCAGCAGTCCATTACAGGGGGGGACTGAAGCTTTCTTT. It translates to CASSPLQGGTEAFF.

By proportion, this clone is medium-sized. The CDR3 loop is CASRPGTEETQYF. In DNA, the CDR3 is TGTGCCAGCAGACCCGGGACAGAAGAGACCCAGTACTTC. The chain has TRBV27 and TRBJ2-5; 7 bases agree with TRBD1. V lost 6 bases, J lost 3 bases, and 4 bases stayed unmatched. The CDR3 spans 13 residues. Germline assignment: CDR1 MNHEY and CDR2 SMNVEV (reference sequence).